Shown below are 10 T cell receptor beta chains from a single sample sequenced in a study of tumor and adjacent non-tumor tissue in lung cancer. Three rounds of nested PCR, following a modified ARM-PCR protocol, produced the TCRbeta library. TCRdb redid the calling of the multiplex PCR reads with MiXCR, one entry per CDR3 protein. The sample records tens of thousands of distinct CDR3 sequences, around 61% being singletons. RNA was extracted from bulk tissue without any cell sorting. More than 3 cm separated this lung sample from the edge of the tumor. Source material: distant non-tumor lung tissue. The source of these receptors is a man in his sixties or seventies with non-small cell lung cancer.

This clonotype has at least ten counts. The chain links TRBV4-1 to TRBJ2-1; 9 nucleotides line up with TRBD2. The CDR3 length is 15 residues. The germline CDR1 and CDR2 sequences are MGHRA and YSYEKL. The ends lost 4 bases at V and 2 bases at J; junction bases unmatched: 3. CDR3 coding DNA: TGCGCCAGCAGCCTAGCGGGAGCTGCCTACAATGAGCAGTTCTTC. Protein: CASSLAGAAYNEQFF.

In its sample, this clonotype was seen many times. The chain carries TRBV29-1 and TRBJ2-7; no definite D call. Germline V gene sequence: CDR1 SQVTM, CDR2 ANQGSEA. This CDR3 region has 12 residues. Trimming removed 5 bases at V and 2 bases at J, with 10 bases between. The CDR3 sequence: CSVRFSTYEQYF. The DNA of the CDR3 is TGCAGCGTTAGGTTCTCGACCTACGAGCAGTACTTC.

Turning to this clonotype: The junction and the germline gene differ at one end; a read error may be behind it. V and J are TRBV7-9 and TRBJ1-2, with a tentative D call TRBD1 (5 bases). The CDR3 is 14 residues long. Per the germline V gene, CDR1 is SEHNR and CDR2 is FQNEAQ (reference sequence). CDR3 nucleotide sequence: TGTGCCAGCAGCTTGACAGCCACAGACTATGACTACACCTTC. This gives the protein CASSLTATDYDYTF. Looking up the rest from reference TRBV7-9 and TRBJ1-2 gives the full variable domain: DTGVSQNPRHKITKRGQNVTFRCDPISEHNRLYWYRQTLGQGPEFLTYFQNEAQLEKSRLLSDRFSAERPKGSFSTLEIQRTEQGDSAMYLCASSLTATDYDYTFGSGTRLTVV.

Comment on this clonotype: A much larger clone sits a single nucleotide away, making a read error possible. The rearrangement uses TRBV6-2 or TRBV6-3 and TRBJ1-5; D gene uncertain. Germline loops: CDR1 MNHEY, CDR2 SVGEGT. The CDR3 is 16 residues long. The CDR3 nucleotides read TGTGCCAGCGGTTACATATGGGTTTCACCACAGCAGCCCCAGCATTTT. Translated, it gives CASGYIWVSPQQPQHF.

This clonotype occurred many times. This sequence joins TRBV6-1 and TRBJ2-3; tentative D call: TRBD2 (6 bases). This CDR3 has 17 residues. Germline V gene data show CDR1 as MNHNS and CDR2 as SASEGT. With 9 bases removed from V and 0 bases from J, the gap between germline ends came to 22 bases. Here the CDR3 reads CASTRGPTGTSTDTQYF. The CDR3 nucleotides read TGTGCCAGTACCCGCGGCCCTACGGGGACTAGCACAGATACGCAGTATTTT.

Concerning this clonotype itself: The junction departs from germline at one end; a sequencing error may be responsible. This chain connects TRBV14 to TRBJ2-2; 8 bases match TRBD2. Germline CDR1 and CDR2: SGHDN and FVKESK. This CDR3 region has 15 residues. DNA of the CDR3: TGTGCCAGCAGCCATGGACTAGCAAGGGCCGGGGAGTTGTTTTTT. It yields the protein CASSHGLARAGELFF.

Concerning this clonotype itself: A much larger clonotype is one base distant, so this may be a read error. The conserved phenylalanine or tryptophan is not found at the CDR3 terminus, so this likely reflects a read error. The rearrangement links TRBV14 to TRBJ2-2, with 11 bases that match TRBD2. Germline loops: CDR1 SGHDN, CDR2 FVKESK. This CDR3 contains 18 residues. The J segment lost 4 bases and the V segment lost 0 bases, leaving 7 bases of the junction unmatched. The CDR3 DNA is TGTGCCAGCAGCCAAGATAACCTAGCGGGAGGAATCACCGGGGAGCTGTTTTCT. This codes for CASSQDNLAGGITGELFS.

This clonotype appeared a few times. This chain links TRBV28 with TRBJ2-3, with 7 positions matching TRBD1. The CDR3 consists of 15 residues. The germline V gene has CDR1 MDHEN and CDR2 SYDVKM. J gave up 0 bases and V 5 bases, and 5 bases lay outside the gene matches. CDR3 protein: CASSRTGISTDTQYF. In DNA form, the CDR3 reads TGTGCCAGCAGTCGGACAGGTATTAGCACAGATACGCAGTATTTT.

A note on this clonotype: This could be a read error, since a much larger clone is one nucleotide away. The V and J genes are TRBV5-6 and TRBJ1-2; 8 bases match TRBD1. The CDR3 extends over 16 amino acids. Per germline, CDR1 SGHDT and CDR2 YYEEEE. The DNA for the CDR3 is TGTACCAGCAGCTCGAAACGACAGGGGATGGGCTATGGCTACACCTTC. Translated: CTSSSKRQGMGYGYTF.

The chain links TRBV7-8 to TRBJ2-4; 7 nucleotides align to TRBD1. Germline V lookup: CDR1 SGHVS, CDR2 FQNEAQ. V shed 3 bases, J shed 1 base, and the junction held 6 bases outside the gene matches. The CDR3 consists of 16 residues. The chain's CDR3 is CASSFRTGFAKNIQYF. The CDR3 nucleotides read TGTGCCAGCAGCTTTAGGACAGGATTCGCCAAAAACATTCAGTACTTC.